One and the same sample provided the 31 T cell receptor beta chains below, sequenced in a study of cytomegalovirus exposure and HLA in healthy donors. The primer mix had 60 Vbeta and 13 Jbeta primers. Clones were sequenced by immunoSEQ multiplex PCR, and TCRdb holds only the in-frame ones, with some missing. Found here are approximately 100,000 clones, approximately 73% of them singletons; the top ten hold 10%. The sequenced sample consisted of PBMCs. Receptors originate from a woman in her late teens or twenties in good health and CMV-seropositive.

This clone was observed a few times. The chain recombines TRBV30 with TRBJ2-5, with D unresolved. This CDR3 has 15 amino acids. With 6 bases removed from V and 6 bases from J, the gap between germline ends came to 23 bases. Germline CDR1 GTSNPN, CDR2 SVGIG (reference sequence). The DNA for the CDR3 is TGTGCCTGCTCTGAATCTGATCTAAAACTAAAGACCCAGTACTTC. Its protein is CACSESDLKLKTQYF.

V is TRBV11-2 and J is TRBJ1-4, with D tentatively TRBD1 (5 bases). CDR1 and CDR2 (germline): SGHAT, FQNNGV. CDR3 size: 16 residues. The V and J ends lost 2 bases and 4 bases respectively, with 14 bases between them. DNA for the CDR3: TGTGCCAGCAGCTTATCCTCAGGGTGGGGTAATGAAAAACTGTTTTTT. Protein product: CASSLSSGWGNEKLFF.

V and J are TRBV2 and TRBJ1-1; D is ambiguous. The germline gives CDR1 SNHLY, CDR2 FYNNEI. Trimming cost V 5 bases and J 6 bases, with 25 bases left between them. The CDR3 totals 17 residues. CDR3 region: CASSLMPHSYGFPEAFF. CDR3 in DNA: TGTGCCAGCAGTCTGATGCCCCACAGTTACGGCTTCCCTGAAGCTTTCTTT.

The rearrangement uses TRBV27 and TRBJ1-1, with 7 nucleotides matching TRBD1. CDR1 is MNHEY, CDR2 SMNVEV, per germline (reference sequence). There are 13 residues in the CDR3. V dropped 6 bases and J dropped 4; count of bases not matched to a gene: 5. The CDR3 DNA sequence: TGTGCCAGCAGCCCAGGGGGTGGCACTGAAGCTTTCTTT. Translation gives CASSPGGGTEAFF.

A few counts support this clone. The chain recombines TRBV19 with TRBJ2-5; 8 nucleotides align to TRBD2. V shed 5 bases and J 6 bases; nucleotides not matched to a gene: 11. The CDR3 is 15 amino acids. CDR1 and CDR2 (germline): LNHDA, SQIVND (reference sequence). DNA for the CDR3: TGTGCCAGTAGTCCGGCTAGCGGGTTGAGCAAGACCCAGTACTTC. This gives the protein CASSPASGLSKTQYF.

The genes are TRBV6-6 and TRBJ1-2; maybe TRBD1 (5 bases). Trimming removed 10 bases at V and 3 bases at J, with 9 bases between. The CDR3 has 11 amino acids. CDR1 and CDR2 (germline): MNHNY, SVGAGI (reference sequence). The CDR3 DNA reads TGTGCCACACAAGGGGACTATGGCTACACCTTC. This sequence encodes CATQGDYGYTF.

The V and J genes are TRBV25-1 and TRBJ1-6; TRBD1 might be the D (5 bases). The CDR3 sequence is 15 residues long. Trimming cost V 1 base and J 9 bases, with 13 bases left between them. The germline gives CDR1 MGHDK, CDR2 SYGVNS. The chain's CDR3 is CASSESQGRGSPLHF. For the CDR3, the DNA is TGTGCCAGCAGTGAATCCCAGGGAAGAGGTTCACCCCTCCACTTT.

The chain uses TRBV5-6 and TRBJ1-5; 7 nucleotides agree with TRBD1. This CDR3 is 16 amino acids long. The J segment lost 6 bases and the V segment lost 0 bases, leaving 9 bases of the junction unmatched. CDR1 and CDR2 from the germline V gene are SGHDT and YYEEEE. The CDR3 nucleotides are TGTGCCAGCAGCTTGGGGGGGACAGCAAAATCTCAGCCCCAGCATTTT. It is translated as CASSLGGTAKSQPQHF.

J is TRBJ2-2 and V is TRBV10-1, with 8 bases lining up with TRBD2. The length of the CDR3 is 15 residues. V was pared by 6 bases and J by 4 bases, with 7 bases of the junction left unmatched. Germline CDR1 and CDR2: WNHNN and SYGVQD (reference sequence). DNA for the CDR3: TGCGCCAGCAGCATCGGGAGGGTCGGCACCGGGGAGCTGTTTTTT. It encodes CASSIGRVGTGELFF.

The genes are TRBV5-1 and TRBJ2-2; 7 bases agree with TRBD2. The CDR3 runs to 16 residues. The V and J ends lost 0 bases and 1 base, in that order; junction bases with no gene match: 3. In germline, CDR1 is SGHRS, CDR2 YFSETQ. CDR3 sequence (DNA): TGCGCCAGCAGCTTGGGGGAGGGCTTGAACACCGGGGAGCTGTTTTTT. Translating it yields CASSLGEGLNTGELFF.

The rearrangement uses TRBV11-3 and TRBJ1-1; D remains unclear. Between the trimmed V and J ends, which lost 3 bases and 4 bases, there was a span of 9 bases. The CDR3 consists of 13 residues. Looked up from germline, CDR1 is SGHNT and CDR2 is YENEEA. CDR3 sequence reads: CASSFAGGTEAFF. In DNA form, the CDR3 reads TGTGCCAGCAGCTTCGCCGGCGGCACTGAAGCTTTCTTT.

The chain combines TRBV5-1 with TRBJ2-1; 7 nucleotides line up with TRBD1. Germline V gene data show CDR1 as SGHRS and CDR2 as YFSETQ. The CDR3 runs to 15 residues. J gave up 5 bases and V 6 bases, and 11 bases lay outside the gene matches. DNA for the CDR3: TGCGCCAGCATCTCGTACAGGGGTGCTCACAATGAGCAGTTCTTC. Protein: CASISYRGAHNEQFF.

This clone has a handful of counts. CDR3 DNA sequence: TGTGCCAGCAGTACAGGGGCGAACACTGAAGCTTTCTTT. This sequence encodes CASSTGANTEAFF. V gene TRBV6-4 combines with J gene TRBJ1-1; TRBD1 matches 7 bases. CDR3 length: 13 residues. With 5 bases clipped from V and 1 base from J, the junction kept 1 base outside the gene matches. CDR1 and CDR2 (germline): MRHNA, SNTAGT.

The rearrangement links TRBV2 to TRBJ2-3; 12 nucleotides line up with TRBD1. Unmatched junction bases numbered 6, after V lost 6 bases and J lost 5 bases. CDR1 is SNHLY and CDR2 is FYNNEI in the germline V gene. The CDR3 is 15 residues long. CDR3 region: CASRPGTGGLDTQYF. The CDR3 DNA sequence: TGTGCCAGCAGACCCGGGACAGGGGGCCTAGATACGCAGTATTTT.

V usage is TRBV19 and J usage is TRBJ1-5; D perhaps matches TRBD1 (6 bases). The CDR3 runs to 13 residues. In germline, CDR1 is LNHDA, CDR2 SQIVND (reference sequence). Trimming took off 6 bases at V and 5 bases at J, with 11 bases between the two ends. The CDR3 DNA is TGTGCCAGTAGACAGGGTATCGATCAGCCCCAGCATTTT. This codes for CASRQGIDQPQHF.

This chain uses TRBV28 with TRBJ1-6; TRBD1 aligns across 7 bases. J gave up 5 bases and V 6 bases, and 10 bases lay outside the gene matches. Germline assignment: CDR1 MDHEN and CDR2 SYDVKM. There are 16 residues in the CDR3. The CDR3 DNA sequence: TGTGCCAGCAGCTTACAGGGGTTCATTGATAATTCACCCCTCCACTTT. Encoded protein: CASSLQGFIDNSPLHF.

V and J are TRBV5-5 and TRBJ1-3; D unresolved. The CDR3 sequence is 17 residues long. The V end was cut by 0 bases, the J end by 0 bases, with 13 bases between. The germline gives CDR1 SGHKS, CDR2 YYEKEE (reference sequence). CDR3 sequence (DNA): TGTGCCAGCAGCTTGGCGCGTCTGAGGGACTCTGGAAACACCATATATTTT. This translates into CASSLARLRDSGNTIYF.

The CDR3 loop reads CASSLKVRDEQFF. DNA of the CDR3: TGTGCCAGCAGCTTAAAAGTTCGGGATGAGCAGTTCTTC. The V and J genes are TRBV7-3 and TRBJ2-1; D remains unclear. Germline assignment: CDR1 SGHTA and CDR2 FQGTGA. This CDR3 contains 13 residues. V lost 1 base to trimming and J lost 8 bases, with 9 bases between them.

The chain joins TRBV28 to TRBJ1-2; 8 nucleotides line up with TRBD1. The V gene's germline CDR1 is MDHEN and CDR2 SYDVKM. V lost 5 bases and J lost 8; bases outside the gene matches: 13. The length of the CDR3 is 15 residues. The chain's CDR3 is CASSPLPGGSRGYTF. DNA of the CDR3: TGTGCCAGCAGTCCGCTCCCAGGGGGCTCGCGAGGCTACACCTTC.

The J gene is TRBJ2-7, the V gene TRBV2; D may be TRBD1 (5 bases). The CDR3 has 12 residues. V was shortened by 6 bases and J by 4 bases, with 10 bases between the two germline ends. CDR1 is SNHLY and CDR2 is FYNNEI in the germline V gene. The CDR3 sequence is CASSADSYEQYF. The CDR3 coding sequence is TGTGCCAGCAGCGCCGACAGTTACGAGCAGTACTTC.

Here the CDR3 reads CASSISASGINEQYF. Written as DNA, the CDR3 is TGTGCCAGTAGTATATCGGCTAGCGGGATAAACGAGCAGTACTTC. This chain links TRBV19 with TRBJ2-7; 9 bases are a match to TRBD2. CDR3 length equals 15 residues. V was pared by 2 bases and J by 5 bases, with 7 bases of the junction left unmatched. CDR1 LNHDA and CDR2 SQIVND come from the germline V gene (reference sequence). The full variable domain, rest sourced from reference TRBV19 and TRBJ2-7, is DGGITQSPKYLFRKEGQNVTLSCEQNLNHDAMYWYRQDPGQGLRLIYYSQIVNDFQKGDIAEGYSVSREKKESFPLTVTSAQKNPTAFYLCASSISASGINEQYFGPGTRLTVT.

This clone has just a few counts. This chain links TRBV27 with TRBJ2-5; TRBD1 is a possible D gene (6 bases). Trimming pared 4 bases from V and 4 bases from J, leaving 16 bases between. Germline V gene sequence: CDR1 MNHEY, CDR2 SMNVEV (reference sequence). The CDR3 has 15 amino acids. CDR3 bases: TGTGCCAGCAGTTCAACAGGGTTTGGCGTAGAGACCCAGTACTTC. The encoded protein is CASSSTGFGVETQYF.

This clone has only a few counts. This rearrangement joins TRBV7-2 to TRBJ2-2; D unclear. The CDR3 length is 14 residues. Trimming removed 4 bases at V and 2 bases at J, with 8 bases between. Looked up from germline, CDR1 is SGHTA and CDR2 is FQGNSA. The CDR3, as DNA: TGTGCCAGCAGCTCGTACAGAAACACCGGGGAGCTGTTTTTT. It encodes CASSSYRNTGELFF.

The chain is built from TRBV15 and TRBJ1-1; perhaps TRBD1 as D (6 bases). The CDR3 consists of 14 residues. Germline assignment: CDR1 LNHNV and CDR2 YYDKDF (reference sequence). V lost 3 bases, J lost 4 bases, and 12 bases lay in between. The CDR3 DNA is TGTGCCACCAGCAGGATGGACAGCGGCACTGAAGCTTTCTTT. As protein: CATSRMDSGTEAFF.

This clone was seen at least ten times. This sequence joins TRBV29-1 and TRBJ1-2; TRBD1 matches 7 bases. CDR1 is SQVTM and CDR2 is ANQGSEA in the germline V gene. V lost 3 bases and J lost 6; bases outside the gene matches: 10. The CDR3 spans 14 residues. DNA of the CDR3: TGCAGCGTTGACCCCCAGGGGGGATGGAATGGCTACACCTTC. It codes for CSVDPQGGWNGYTF.

Worth noting for this clone: Within the sample, other DNA sequences also encode this same CDR3. This chain links TRBV13 with TRBJ2-3; no definite D call. Trimming removed 9 bases at V and 0 bases at J, with 10 bases between. Germline assignment: CDR1 PRHDT and CDR2 FYEKMQ (reference sequence). The CDR3 sequence is 13 residues long. CDR3 sequence (DNA): TGTGCCAGTAGCCCTAATAGCACAGATACGCAGTATTTT. Translating it yields CASSPNSTDTQYF.

The genes are TRBV4-2 and TRBJ2-1; 7 bases fit TRBD2. J was trimmed by 7 bases and V by 3 bases; bases with no gene match: 9. From germline, CDR1 is LGHNA and CDR2 YNFKEQ. The CDR3 totals 15 residues. The CDR3: CASSQWAGEGNEQFF. Written as DNA, the CDR3 is TGTGCCAGCAGCCAGTGGGCGGGAGAGGGGAATGAGCAGTTCTTC.

The rearrangement links TRBV11-2 to TRBJ2-5, with 7 bases that match TRBD1. With V trimmed by 4 bases and J by 5 bases, 10 bases remained unmatched. CDR3 length equals 15 residues. Germline V CDR1 and CDR2: SGHAT, FQNNGV. The CDR3 DNA reads TGTGCCAGCAGCTCATTAGACAGGGCTGGGGAGACCCAGTACTTC. Residues: CASSSLDRAGETQYF.

V is TRBV15 and J is TRBJ1-5, with 9 bases fitting TRBD1. Germline values: CDR1 LNHNV, CDR2 YYDKDF (reference sequence). The ends lost 3 bases at V and 4 bases at J; junction bases unmatched: 1. This CDR3 is 14 amino acids long. The CDR3 DNA reads TGTGCCACCAGCAGTGGACAGGGGAATCAGCCCCAGCATTTT. Amino acid sequence: CATSSGQGNQPQHF.

The chain uses TRBV30 and TRBJ2-7, with 12 bases aligning to TRBD1. Trimming cost V 0 bases and J 7 bases; bases outside gene matches: 7. This CDR3 spans 15 amino acids. Germline V CDR1 and CDR2: GTSNPN, SVGIG (reference sequence). The CDR3 coding sequence is TGTGCCTGGAGTGTACCGGGACAGGGGGCACAGGAGCAGTACTTC. This encodes CAWSVPGQGAQEQYF.

Points on this clone: Other DNA sequences of this sample code for an identical CDR3. The chain has TRBV7-2 and TRBJ1-1; a possible D gene is TRBD1 (5 bases). V was shortened by 5 bases and J by 2 bases, with 15 bases between the two germline ends. The germline V gene encodes CDR1 SGHTA and CDR2 FQGNSA. The CDR3 covers 15 residues. The CDR3 spells CASSLGGGINTEAFF. CDR3 nucleotides: TGTGCCAGCAGCCTAGGTGGGGGGATAAACACTGAAGCTTTCTTT.